The present entry profiles one T cell receptor (beta chain) with its context. Antigen specificity is unknown. Germline V CDR1 and CDR2: SQVTM, ANQGSEA. V shed 5 bases and J shed 1 base, with 9 bases lying between them. This CDR3 has 13 residues. This record belongs to a study of cytomegalovirus exposure and HLA in healthy donors. Study outcomes and limitations: It was only CMV serostatus that was available as immune exposure information. Donors were assumed by presence/absence analyses to have roughly uniform sequencing depth. Upon later analysis, HLA-associated TCR beta chains proved more clonally expanded than other, equally common chains.

The PCR employed 60 Vbeta primers together with 13 Jbeta primers. Here immunoSEQ multiplex PCR was the method, and the copy in TCRdb shows in-frame clones only, minus some. The data show more than 150,000 clones, 80% to 85% seen once. Material for sequencing was PBMCs. The receptor's source is a man in his fifties or sixties in good health and CMV-seronegative. The chain couples TRBV29-1 to TRBJ1-5, with D uncertain. The chain's CDR3 is CSVIEGSNQPQHF. The CDR3 DNA reads TGCAGCGTTATCGAGGGAAGCAATCAGCCCCAGCATTTT. The full variable domain, with the rest looked up from reference TRBV29-1 and TRBJ1-5, is SAVISQKPSRDICQRGTSLTIQCQVDSQVTMMFWYRQQPGQSLTLIATANQGSEATYESGFVIDKFPISRPNLTFSTLTVSNMSPEDSSIYLCSVIEGSNQPQHFGDGTRLSIL.